The following is a TCR beta chain sequence with its context. Its antigen remains unknown. Using a J-beta primer mix together with a sample-barcoded 5' primer, a second PCR was run for roughly 6 to 12 cycles. MiXCR, applied by TCRdb to the 5' RACE reads, yields one record per CDR3 protein. The sample has fewer than 1,200,000 distinct CDR3 sequences, about 23% seen once. Caucasian individuals from Russia who were healthy and aged about 6 to 95 acted as donors. This sample was included in a study of blood T cells in healthy people across ages. Points from the study as a whole: Age brought a roughly linear fall in TCR beta diversity measured per million T cells.

These same records also appear under a second study, on T cells of mothers and their children.

This TCR was sampled from a girl aged 2 to 10 in good health. Sequenced: blood.

The CDR3 sequence is CASTQDWYNEQFF. CDR3 sequence (DNA): TGTGCCAGCACCCAGGACTGGTACAATGAGCAGTTCTTC. The gene calls are TRBV12-3 or TRBV12-4 and TRBJ2-1, with D tentatively TRBD2 (5 bases). V gave up 7 bases and J gave up 4 bases, with 11 bases separating them. The CDR3 contains 13 residues.